The subject of this entry is one TCR beta chain. This record comes from a study of cytomegalovirus exposure and HLA in healthy donors. Only in-frame clones appear in the TCRdb table, and some are missing; sequencing was by immunoSEQ multiplex PCR. The table shows fewer than 200,000 clones, with less than 90% occurring only once. CDR1 is MNHNS and CDR2 is SASEGT in the germline V gene. This CDR3 comprises 15 residues. Trimming left V 0 bases short and J 2 bases short, with 9 bases between. The rearrangement links TRBV6-1 to TRBJ2-3; D remains ambiguous. The source material was PBMCs. The sequence was collected from a woman aged 18-29 years in good health and CMV-seronegative. CDR3 DNA sequence: TGTGCCAGCAGTGAAGCGAGGTGGAACACAGATACGCAGTATTTT. This codes for CASSEARWNTDTQYF.